Following are 23 T cell receptor beta chains from one sample sequenced in a study of blood T cells in healthy people across ages. Primed by a sample-barcoded 5' primer and a J-beta primer mix, a second PCR proceeded for about 6 to 11 cycles. TCRdb reanalysed the 5' RACE reads using MiXCR and keeps one entry per CDR3 protein. This sample yields about 1.8 million distinct CDR3 sequences, of which 49% are seen a single time; less than 2.5% belongs to the top ten. Specimen: blood. These TCRs come from a woman in her 40s in good health.

The chain combines TRBV9 with TRBJ2-1, with D uncertain. Germline CDR1 reads SGDLS; CDR2 reads YYNGEE. V was cut by 0 bases and J by 5 bases, with 6 bases left in between. CDR3 length: 13 amino acids. CDR3 bases: TGTGCCAGCAGCGTAGGCCCCAACAATGAGCAGTTCTTC. Protein product: CASSVGPNNEQFF.

The rearrangement joins TRBV20-1 to TRBJ2-1, with 11 bases lining up with TRBD2. The CDR3 runs to 18 residues. Looked up from germline, CDR1 is DFQATT and CDR2 is SNEGSKA (reference sequence). J lost 0 bases, V lost 7 bases, and 14 bases had no gene match. CDR3 amino acids: CSVKRPSGRFSSYNEQFF. CDR3 DNA sequence: TGCAGTGTGAAGCGGCCTAGCGGGAGGTTCAGCTCCTACAATGAGCAGTTCTTC.

The chain uses TRBV15 and TRBJ2-5; 7 bases align to TRBD1. The CDR3 is 15 amino acids. V was pared by 4 bases and J by 5 bases, with 10 bases of the junction left unmatched. CDR1 is LNHNV and CDR2 is YYDKDF in the germline V gene (reference sequence). The CDR3 loop is CATSKDTGVRETQYF. The CDR3 nucleotides read TGTGCCACCAGCAAGGATACAGGGGTTCGTGAGACCCAGTACTTC.

J is TRBJ1-4 and V is TRBV5-1, with D possibly being TRBD1 (5 bases). The CDR3 length is 17 residues. The V end was cut by 0 bases, the J end by 4 bases, with 16 bases between. The V gene's germline CDR1 is SGHRS and CDR2 YFSETQ. The CDR3 DNA reads TGCGCCAGCAGCTTGGGGGGCACATCGCTGGTTAATGAAAAACTGTTTTTT. As protein: CASSLGGTSLVNEKLFF.

J is TRBJ2-3 and V is TRBV28; D may be TRBD2 (6 bases). The CDR3 length is 15 residues. Germline V lookup: CDR1 MDHEN, CDR2 SYDVKM. The V and J ends lost 4 bases and 3 bases respectively, with 14 bases between them. The CDR3 DNA reads TGTGCCAGCAGTTCACGACCCCGGGAGACAGATACGCAGTATTTT. Encoded protein: CASSSRPRETDTQYF.

V usage is TRBV5-1 and J usage is TRBJ2-5; possible D gene TRBD2, 5 bases. Trimming shortened V by 0 bases and J by 3 bases, and 15 bases separated the two germline ends. This CDR3 spans 16 amino acids. In germline, CDR1 is SGHRS, CDR2 YFSETQ. The CDR3 region has the DNA TGCGCCAGCAGCTTGGGGCCCTCGGACTTCGAAGAGACCCAGTACTTC. It translates to CASSLGPSDFEETQYF.

This rearrangement joins TRBV6-2 or TRBV6-3 to TRBJ2-7; D not certain. This CDR3 has 14 residues. Germline CDR1 reads MNHEY; CDR2 reads SVGEGT. Trimming took 0 bases from V and 5 from J, leaving 11 bases between them. CDR3 amino acids: CASSYSFPRDEQYF. CDR3 nucleotide sequence: TGTGCCAGCAGTTACTCTTTCCCTAGGGACGAGCAGTACTTC.

The chain joins TRBV11-3 to TRBJ2-2, with D uncertain. Trimming pared 0 bases from V and 3 bases from J, leaving 5 bases between. The germline CDR1 and CDR2 sequences are SGHNT and YENEEA. The CDR3 totals 14 residues. The CDR3 spells CASSLEFYTGELFF. CDR3 DNA sequence: TGTGCCAGCAGCTTAGAGTTTTACACCGGGGAGCTGTTTTTT. The full variable domain, completed using reference TRBV11-3 and TRBJ2-2, is EAGVVQSPRYKIIEKKQPVAFWCNPISGHNTLYWYLQNLGQGPELLIRYENEEAVDDSQLPKDRFSAERLKGVDSTLKIQPAELGDSAVYLCASSLEFYTGELFFGEGSRLTVL.

This clonotype was observed a few times. The V and J genes are TRBV7-2 and TRBJ2-5; D may match TRBD1 or TRBD2 (6 bases each). The V end was cut by 3 bases, the J end by 4 bases, with 12 bases between. CDR3 length equals 14 residues. Per germline, CDR1 SGHTA and CDR2 FQGNSA. CDR3 nucleotides: TGTGCCAGCAGCTTTAAACAGGGAGGAGAGACCCAGTACTTC. It codes for CASSFKQGGETQYF.

This clonotype showed up just a few times. The chain carries TRBV6-6 and TRBJ1-2; D remains unclear. Trimming shortened V by 2 bases and J by 3 bases, and 7 bases separated the two germline ends. The CDR3 has 13 residues. Germline CDR1 MNHNY, CDR2 SVGAGI (reference sequence). CDR3 sequence reads: CASSYEAYYGYTF. CDR3 DNA sequence: TGTGCCAGCAGTTACGAAGCCTACTATGGCTACACCTTC.

The J gene is TRBJ2-1, the V gene TRBV6-2 or TRBV6-3, with D perhaps TRBD1 (7 bases). V lost 9 bases, J lost 7 bases, and 13 bases lay in between. The CDR3 is made up of 12 amino acids. Looked up from germline, CDR1 is MNHEY and CDR2 is SVGEGT. Written as DNA, the CDR3 is TGTGCCAGTAACGCAGGGGGGAATGAGCAGTTCTTC. It specifies CASNAGGNEQFF.

The J gene is TRBJ2-4, the V gene TRBV28, with 7 bases lining up with TRBD1. CDR1 and CDR2 from the germline V gene are MDHEN and SYDVKM. The CDR3 totals 15 residues. With 2 bases clipped from V and 4 bases from J, the junction kept 5 bases outside the gene matches. The DNA for the CDR3 is TGTGCCAGCAGTTTACCCCCGGGACAGAAAAACATTCAGTACTTC. Its protein product is CASSLPPGQKNIQYF. Drawing the rest from reference TRBV28 and TRBJ2-4, the complete variable domain is DVKVTQSSRYLVKRTGEKVFLECVQDMDHENMFWYRQDPGLGLRLIYFSYDVKMKEKGDIPEGYSVSREKKERFSLILESASTNQTSMYLCASSLPPGQKNIQYFGAGTRLSVL.

CDR3 DNA: TGCAGTGCTAGTGGGGGGGGTCTCCGCACCGGGCAGTACTTC. This gives the protein CSASGGGLRTGQYF. V and J are TRBV20-1 and TRBJ2-1, with TRBD2 matching over 7 bases. The closer fit of TRBJ2-7 to the DNA end suggests the J call may be wrong. Germline CDR1 is DFQATT and CDR2 is SNEGSKA (reference sequence). This CDR3 contains 14 residues.

A note on this clonotype: Compared with germline, one end of the junction differs, possibly owing to a read error. This chain links TRBV7-6 with TRBJ2-3; 11 nucleotides line up with TRBD2. This CDR3 has 15 residues. In germline, CDR1 is SGHVS, CDR2 FNYEAQ. The CDR3 DNA sequence: TGCGCCAGCAGCCGTAGCGGGGGGGGCTTAGGTACGCAGTATTTT. Translation: CASSRSGGGLGTQYF.

The V call is TRBV6-2 or TRBV6-3, the J call TRBJ1-5; D perhaps matches TRBD1 (5 bases). The CDR3 runs 15 residues. Trimming pared 4 bases from V and 9 bases from J, leaving 19 bases between. Germline V gene lookup returns CDR1 MNHEY and CDR2 SVGEGT. The CDR3 loop is CASSSYRDGPRPQHF. The DNA of the CDR3 is TGTGCCAGCAGTTCGTACCGGGACGGACCTAGGCCCCAGCATTTT.

The rearrangement links TRBV7-2 to TRBJ2-5; 7 nucleotides align to TRBD1. Per germline, CDR1 SGHTA and CDR2 FQGNSA. Trimming removed 5 bases from V and 3 bases from J; junction bases left unmatched: 15. CDR3 length: 17 amino acids. In DNA, the CDR3 is TGTGCCAGCAGCCTGACCATGACAGGGATACCAAAAGAGACCCAGTACTTC. Residues: CASSLTMTGIPKETQYF.

This clonotype was detected only once. The J gene is TRBJ1-6, the V gene TRBV27; no clear D gene. The germline CDR1 and CDR2 sequences are MNHEY and SMNVEV (reference sequence). CDR3 length: 16 residues. V was clipped by 5 bases and J by 6 bases, with 17 bases between them. In DNA, the CDR3 is TGTGCCAGCAGTCCCGCTTTCGTGAACCGTAATTCACCCCTCCACTTT. Translating gives CASSPAFVNRNSPLHF.

This clonotype was counted between two and nine times. The chain combines TRBV7-9 with TRBJ1-2, with 7 bases that match TRBD1. Germline V gives CDR1 SEHNR, CDR2 FQNEAQ (reference sequence). With 6 bases clipped from V and 4 bases from J, the junction kept 11 bases outside the gene matches. This CDR3 contains 15 residues. This CDR3 is CASRRGTDQTYGYTF. CDR3 DNA sequence: TGTGCCAGCAGGCGCGGGACAGACCAAACCTATGGCTACACCTTC.

This clonotype was recorded a few times. CDR3 residues: CASSQCGSCTDTQYF. DNA of the CDR3: TGCGCCAGCAGCCAATGCGGCTCCTGCACAGATACGCAGTATTTT. This sequence joins TRBV4-3 and TRBJ2-3, with D unclear. This CDR3 region has 15 residues. Germline V gene lookup returns CDR1 LGHNA and CDR2 YSLEER. Trimming removed 2 bases at V and 1 base at J, with 10 bases between.

This chain links TRBV20-1 with TRBJ1-2; 10 bases are shared with TRBD1. In germline, CDR1 is DFQATT, CDR2 SNEGSKA (reference sequence). This CDR3 has 13 residues. V lost 8 bases and J lost 2; bases outside the gene matches: 5. CDR3 region: CSPTDRGNYGYTF. The CDR3 nucleotides are TGCAGTCCTACGGACAGGGGGAACTATGGCTACACCTTC.

The V gene is TRBV6-5, the J gene TRBJ2-5; D is unresolved. The J call may be faulty, since TRBJ2-1 better matches the DNA end. Germline lookup yields CDR1 MNHEY and CDR2 SVGAGI. This CDR3 contains 14 residues. The CDR3 DNA sequence: TGTGCCAGCAGCAATCCGCCGTACCAAGAGACCCAGTTCTTC. Amino acid sequence: CASSNPPYQETQFF.

The chain joins TRBV4-3 to TRBJ2-3; 8 bases are shared with TRBD1. Germline trimming cut 1 base from V and 0 bases from J; bases unmatched to any gene: 3. The germline CDR1 and CDR2 sequences are LGHNA and YSLEER. This CDR3 has 16 amino acids. The CDR3, as DNA: TGCGCCAGCAGCCAAGCCCGGACAGGGAGCACAGATACGCAGTATTTT. Protein product: CASSQARTGSTDTQYF.

The chain recombines TRBV6-5 with TRBJ1-6, with unresolved D. This CDR3 region has 13 residues. Germline CDR1 MNHEY, CDR2 SVGAGI. With 5 bases removed from V and 6 bases from J, the gap between germline ends came to 8 bases. The CDR3 DNA is TGTGCCAGCAGTCCTTACACTAATTCACCCCTCCACTTT. It yields the protein CASSPYTNSPLHF.